This T cell receptor (beta chain) appears in the sequencing data of a study of OX40 agonist ivuxolimab in advanced cancers. The overall study: Treatment of patients was with ivuxolimab, an agonistic anti-OX40 (CD134) antibody. Study results and limitations: In CD8+ T cells, expanded clones were on average more numerous than in CD4+.

Peripheral blood came from all dose cohorts at three timepoints. V shed 6 bases, J shed 8 bases, and the junction held 7 bases outside the gene matches. This CDR3 region has 14 residues. Germline assignment: CDR1 MNHNS and CDR2 SASEGT. With regard to this clone: Its antigen is not identified.

Sequencing used immunoSEQ multiplex PCR; TCRdb keeps in-frame clones, though not all of them. The table includes just over 60,000 clones, 92% detected once. The material was CD4+ or CD8+ T cells sorted from blood, obtained in a trial of the OX40 agonist ivuxolimab. The V call is TRBV6-1, the J call TRBJ1-6, with 7 nucleotides matching TRBD1. The receptor was isolated from an adult with an advanced solid tumor such as melanoma, head and neck, liver or kidney cancer. The chain's CDR3 is CASSLQGQDSPLHF. The CDR3, as DNA: TGTGCCAGCAGCCTACAGGGGCAGGATTCACCCCTCCACTTT.